These 28 T cell receptor beta chains were sequenced from one sample in a study of human T cells and chemical hapten exposure. Each CDR3 protein is one row after TCRdb ran MiXCR on the RACE reads. In the table there are about 42,000 distinct CDR3 sequences, about 8.9% of which are singletons. The time point denotes: patch test 2, 6 weeks after DPC sensitization. This sample's treatment: therapeutic diphenylcyclopropenone sensitization with weekly scalp DPC. The source was whole blood, collected in connection with sensitization to the hapten diphenylcyclopropenone (DPC). The receptors were sampled from a woman aged 40 to 50 with alopecia areata. Some clones in this sample may be carry-over from other donors' samples.

This clonotype has at least ten counts. The chain recombines TRBV5-1 with TRBJ2-5, with TRBD1 matching over 10 bases. Germline-derived CDR1 and CDR2 are SGHRS and YFSETQ. The trim removed 5 bases at V and 3 bases at J, leaving 10 bases unmatched. The CDR3 is made up of 16 amino acids. CDR3 bases: TGCGCCAGCAGTCAATTTGGGGGACAGGGGAAAGAGACCCAGTACTTC. This encodes CASSQFGGQGKETQYF.

In this sample, this clonotype turned up many times. The chain combines TRBV18 with TRBJ1-1; tentative D call: TRBD1 (5 bases). The CDR3 has 13 amino acids. V lost 3 bases and J lost 1, with 6 bases in between. Germline-derived CDR1 and CDR2 are KGHSH and LQKENI. The CDR3 sequence is CASSPQGNTEAFF. Here the CDR3 DNA reads TGTGCCAGCTCACCCCAGGGGAACACTGAAGCTTTCTTT. The variable domain in full, completed from reference TRBV18 and TRBJ1-1, reads NAGVMQNPRHLVRRRGQEARLRCSPMKGHSHVYWYRQLPEEGLKFMVYLQKENIIDESGMPKERFSAEFPKEGPSILRIQQVVRGDSAAYFCASSPQGNTEAFFGQGTRLTVV.

The V and J genes are TRBV9 and TRBJ2-2; the D call may be TRBD1 or TRBD2 (5 bases each). The germline V gene has CDR1 SGDLS and CDR2 YYNGEE. Trimming removed 5 bases at V and 4 bases at J, with 15 bases between. This CDR3 spans 15 amino acids. The CDR3 DNA follows: TGTGCCAGCAGTACCCGGGACGCTATCACCGGGGAGCTGTTTTTT. Translation: CASSTRDAITGELFF.

V is TRBV9 and J is TRBJ2-3; possible D gene TRBD2, 7 bases. Trimming shortened V by 3 bases and J by 0 bases, and 17 bases separated the two germline ends. CDR1 and CDR2 from the germline V gene are SGDLS and YYNGEE. The CDR3 totals 17 residues. The CDR3 sequence is CASSAPAGASSTDTQYF. Written as DNA, the CDR3 is TGTGCCAGCAGCGCTCCGGCGGGGGCCTCTAGCACAGATACGCAGTATTTT.

This clonotype was detected a few times. This chain connects TRBV2 to TRBJ1-1; the D gene is possibly TRBD1 (5 bases). The CDR3 has 10 amino acids. Germline CDR1 SNHLY, CDR2 FYNNEI. V was clipped by 11 bases and J by 8 bases, with 12 bases between them. The CDR3 loop is CAGGENEAFF. The CDR3 DNA reads TGTGCCGGGGGGGAAAACGAAGCTTTCTTT. The variable domain in full, with the rest retrieved from reference TRBV2 and TRBJ1-1, is EPEVTQTPSHQVTQMGQEVILRCVPISNHLYFYWYRQILGQKVEFLVSFYNNEISEKSEIFDDQFSVERPDGSNFTLKIRSTKLEDSAMYFCAGGENEAFFGQGTRLTVV.

At least ten counts were recorded for this clonotype. This chain uses TRBV11-2 with TRBJ2-5; TRBD1 aligns across 7 bases. The CDR3 runs to 15 residues. V was pared by 3 bases and J by 10 bases, with 14 bases of the junction left unmatched. The germline V gene has CDR1 SGHAT and CDR2 FQNNGV. CDR3 bases: TGTGCCAGCAGCTTCGCCCCCGACAGGGTGTTAGGCCAGTACTTC. Its protein product is CASSFAPDRVLGQYF.

This clonotype came up many times. The chain carries TRBV7-3 and TRBJ2-2; 8 bases line up with TRBD1. CDR3 length: 15 amino acids. Germline V gene data show CDR1 as SGHTA and CDR2 as FQGTGA. After removal of 1 base from V and 7 bases from J, the junction contained 5 bases not matched to a gene. CDR3 protein: CASSLSRGTGGELFF. For the CDR3, the DNA is TGTGCCAGCAGCTTAAGCAGGGGGACAGGCGGGGAGCTGTTTTTT.

The V gene is TRBV7-2, the J gene TRBJ2-4; TRBD2 agrees at 8 bases. The CDR3 spans 15 residues. The V segment lost 1 base and the J segment 4 bases; nucleotides outside the gene matches: 3. CDR1 is SGHTA and CDR2 is FQGNSA in the germline V gene. The CDR3 sequence is CASSLVTSGKNIQYF. The CDR3 DNA follows: TGTGCCAGCAGCTTAGTAACTAGCGGAAAAAACATTCAGTACTTC.

This clonotype occurred many times. The rearrangement uses TRBV20-1 and TRBJ1-2, with TRBD1 identical over 12 bases. The J segment lost 7 bases and the V segment lost 5 bases, leaving 5 bases of the junction unmatched. Germline CDR1 DFQATT, CDR2 SNEGSKA (reference sequence). CDR3 size: 13 residues. The DNA for the CDR3 is TGCAGTGCTTCCGGGACAGGGGGCTTTGGCTACACCTTC. The encoded protein is CSASGTGGFGYTF.

This clonotype was picked up many times. The rearrangement uses TRBV5-1 and TRBJ1-1; possible D gene TRBD1, 6 bases. The CDR3 sequence is 15 residues long. V was cut by 0 bases and J by 1 base, with 10 bases left in between. The germline V gene encodes CDR1 SGHRS and CDR2 YFSETQ. The CDR3 bases are TGCGCCAGCAGCTTGGCCACAGGGTCGAACACTGAAGCTTTCTTT. Its translation is CASSLATGSNTEAFF.

This chain connects TRBV19 to TRBJ2-3; the D call may be TRBD1 or TRBD2 (7 bases each). The V gene lost 6 bases and the J gene lost 5 bases, with 15 bases spanning the gap. The CDR3 has 14 amino acids. Germline values: CDR1 LNHDA, CDR2 SQIVND (reference sequence). The CDR3 DNA sequence: TGTGCCAGTAGGAGGGGAGGGGGCAGAGATACGCAGTATTTT. Its translation is CASRRGGGRDTQYF.

This clonotype was detected ten times or more. The chain links TRBV7-6 to TRBJ2-3; TRBD2 agrees at 10 bases. CDR1 and CDR2 (germline): SGHVS, FNYEAQ. The CDR3 is 17 residues long. V shed 1 base and J 6 bases; nucleotides not matched to a gene: 10. CDR3 sequence: CASSLGSSGGARDTQYF. CDR3 DNA: TGTGCCAGCAGCTTAGGCTCCAGCGGGGGGGCCAGGGATACGCAGTATTTT.

This clonotype occurred many times. The chain recombines TRBV10-3 with TRBJ1-2; 10 positions agree with TRBD1. The CDR3 runs to 16 residues. In germline, CDR1 is ENHRY, CDR2 SYGVKD. The V and J ends lost 0 bases and 3 bases, in that order; junction bases with no gene match: 4. CDR3 sequence reads: CAISESTGGTDYGYTF. In nucleotides, the CDR3 is TGTGCCATCAGTGAGTCGACAGGGGGCACGGACTATGGCTACACCTTC.

There are many counts of this clonotype. CDR3 sequence (DNA): TGTGCCAGCACCAAGGGTAGAGGACAGACTAACACCGGGGAGCTGTTTTTT. Translated: CASTKGRGQTNTGELFF. J is TRBJ2-2 and V is TRBV6-2 or TRBV6-3; tentatively, D is TRBD1 (6 bases). In germline, CDR1 is MNHEY, CDR2 SVGEGT. V lost 7 bases, J lost 2 bases, and 20 bases lay in between. This CDR3 has 17 residues.

Notes on this clonotype: It may be a read error: a sequence one base away is much more abundant. The CDR3 does not close with the conserved phenylalanine or tryptophan, likely indicating a read error. In DNA, the CDR3 is TGTGCCAGCAGCTCGGCTCCACAGGGAAACACTGAAGCTTTCTCT. It encodes CASSSAPQGNTEAFS. The chain links TRBV7-9 to TRBJ1-1; D may be TRBD1 (6 bases). V was shortened by 4 bases and J by 2 bases, with 14 bases between the two germline ends. CDR3 length: 15 amino acids. Germline lookup yields CDR1 SEHNR and CDR2 FQNEAQ (reference sequence).

This clonotype has a count of ten or more. The gene calls are TRBV30 and TRBJ1-5; no reliable D call. Between the trimmed V and J ends, which lost 0 bases and 9 bases, there was a span of 12 bases. From germline, CDR1 is GTSNPN and CDR2 SVGIG (reference sequence). This CDR3 is built from 13 residues. DNA of the CDR3: TGTGCCTGGAGTGTCAGTGGGCCACGGCCCCAGCATTTT. It encodes CAWSVSGPRPQHF.

This clonotype was recorded many times. The V and J genes are TRBV5-1 and TRBJ1-4; D gene ambiguous. Germline V gives CDR1 SGHRS, CDR2 YFSETQ. There are 15 residues in the CDR3. The V and J ends lost 1 base and 0 bases respectively, with 7 bases between them. CDR3 sequence reads: CASSLREATNEKLFF. The CDR3 DNA sequence: TGCGCCAGCAGCTTGCGGGAGGCAACTAATGAAAAACTGTTTTTT.

This clonotype was seen many times. The chain combines TRBV5-4 with TRBJ2-7; 7 bases fit TRBD2. The CDR3 has 18 amino acids. V trimming: 0 bases; J trimming: 2 bases; junction bases outside the gene matches: 14. The germline V gene has CDR1 SGHNT and CDR2 YYREEE (reference sequence). CDR3 sequence reads: CASSLAGLEAGPPYEQYF. In DNA, the CDR3 is TGTGCCAGCAGCTTGGCCGGCCTAGAAGCGGGGCCCCCCTACGAGCAGTACTTC.

Only a few counts were recorded for this clonotype. The chain uses TRBV6-4 and TRBJ2-1; 11 nucleotides match TRBD2. The CDR3 spans 15 residues. With 2 bases clipped from V and 4 bases from J, the junction kept 1 base outside the gene matches. The germline V gene encodes CDR1 MRHNA and CDR2 SNTAGT. DNA of the CDR3: TGTGCCAGCAGTGACCTAGCGGGGGGTTACAATGAGCAGTTCTTC. It translates to CASSDLAGGYNEQFF.

This clonotype has at least ten counts. The V gene is TRBV5-6, the J gene TRBJ1-3, with TRBD1 matching over 8 bases. This CDR3 has 13 amino acids. V shed 4 bases, J shed 8 bases, and the junction held 5 bases outside the gene matches. From germline, CDR1 is SGHDT and CDR2 YYEEEE. The CDR3 reads CASSKGQGDTIYF. The CDR3 DNA reads as TGTGCCAGCAGCAAAGGACAGGGCGACACCATATATTTT.

This clonotype was detected only a few times. The chain has TRBV5-8 and TRBJ1-5; weak D call: TRBD1 (6 bases). The CDR3 spans 14 residues. Between the trimmed V and J ends, which lost 0 bases and 7 bases, there was a span of 11 bases. Germline V gene lookup returns CDR1 SGHTS and CDR2 YDEGEE. The CDR3 sequence: CASSLVWGGQPQHF. The CDR3 bases are TGTGCCAGCAGCTTGGTATGGGGGGGCCAGCCCCAGCATTTT.

This clonotype was recorded many times. The chain couples TRBV20-1 to TRBJ1-1; D gene uncertain. Germline CDR1 and CDR2: DFQATT and SNEGSKA (reference sequence). Deletions cut 3 bases from V and 4 bases from J, with 12 bases between. The CDR3 is 13 residues long. The CDR3 loop reads CSASRSGSTEAFF. CDR3 in DNA: TGCAGTGCTAGTAGGTCCGGGAGCACTGAAGCTTTCTTT.

This clonotype appeared many times. This sequence joins TRBV30 and TRBJ1-2; 8 bases align to TRBD1. Germline CDR1 and CDR2: GTSNPN and SVGIG (reference sequence). The ends lost 5 bases at V and 3 bases at J; junction bases unmatched: 11. This CDR3 spans 15 amino acids. The CDR3 protein is CAWSRDRFIDYGYTF. The CDR3 DNA reads as TGTGCCTGGTCCCGGGACAGGTTCATTGACTATGGCTACACCTTC.

The chain couples TRBV28 to TRBJ1-4, with D possibly TRBD1 on 5 matching bases. Trimming removed 5 bases from V and 7 bases from J, with 11 bases in between. This CDR3 comprises 13 residues. CDR1 and CDR2 from the germline V gene are MDHEN and SYDVKM. CDR3 in amino acids: CASSLGVREKLFF. Here the CDR3 DNA reads TGTGCCAGCAGTCTGGGGGTCCGTGAAAAACTGTTTTTT. Full variable domain (outside the CDR3, taken from reference TRBV28 and TRBJ1-4): DVKVTQSSRYLVKRTGEKVFLECVQDMDHENMFWYRQDPGLGLRLIYFSYDVKMKEKGDIPEGYSVSREKKERFSLILESASTNQTSMYLCASSLGVREKLFFGSGTQLSVL.

This clonotype was seen at least ten times. The chain joins TRBV27 to TRBJ1-2, with 7 bases aligning to TRBD1. Germline V gene data show CDR1 as MNHEY and CDR2 as SMNVEV (reference sequence). V lost 6 bases, J lost 4 bases, and 14 bases stayed unmatched. The CDR3 sequence is 16 residues long. CDR3 protein: CASSRGKGGRGYGYTF. CDR3 sequence (DNA): TGTGCCAGCAGCCGAGGAAAAGGGGGCCGCGGCTATGGCTACACCTTC.

This clonotype was recorded many times. This rearrangement joins TRBV24-1 to TRBJ2-3; no firm D call. Trimming shortened V by 4 bases and J by 9 bases, and 13 bases separated the two germline ends. There are 13 residues in the CDR3. From germline, CDR1 is KGHDR and CDR2 SFDVKD. The CDR3 DNA reads TGTGCCACCAGTGACCGGGCCGGGTGGACGCAGTATTTT. Amino acids: CATSDRAGWTQYF.

Only a few counts were recorded for this clonotype. The chain employs TRBV12-3 or TRBV12-4 and TRBJ2-2; no firm D call. The CDR3 is made up of 13 amino acids. V was shortened by 7 bases and J by 6 bases, with 12 bases between the two germline ends. CDR3 coding DNA: TGTGCCAGCAACGTCGAAAACGCCGGGGAGCTGTTTTTT. Translated, it gives CASNVENAGELFF.

This clonotype appeared a few times. The J gene is TRBJ1-1, the V gene TRBV9; no reliable D call. Germline-derived CDR1 and CDR2 are SGDLS and YYNGEE. V was cut by 3 bases and J by 0 bases, with 6 bases left in between. CDR3 length: 13 residues. The CDR3 protein is CASSDFMNTEAFF. Here the CDR3 DNA reads TGTGCCAGCAGCGACTTCATGAACACTGAAGCTTTCTTT.